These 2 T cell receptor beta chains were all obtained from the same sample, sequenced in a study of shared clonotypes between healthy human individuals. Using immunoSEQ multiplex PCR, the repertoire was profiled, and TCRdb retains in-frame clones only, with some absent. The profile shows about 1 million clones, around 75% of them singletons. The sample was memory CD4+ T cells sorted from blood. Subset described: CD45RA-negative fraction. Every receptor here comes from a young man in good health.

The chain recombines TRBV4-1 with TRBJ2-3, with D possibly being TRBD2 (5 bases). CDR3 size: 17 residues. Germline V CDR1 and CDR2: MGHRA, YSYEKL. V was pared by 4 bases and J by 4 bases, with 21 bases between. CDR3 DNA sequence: TGCGCCAGCAGCCTCCGGAGGACTTTGGGGAAGGCAGATACGCAGTATTTT. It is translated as CASSLRRTLGKADTQYF.

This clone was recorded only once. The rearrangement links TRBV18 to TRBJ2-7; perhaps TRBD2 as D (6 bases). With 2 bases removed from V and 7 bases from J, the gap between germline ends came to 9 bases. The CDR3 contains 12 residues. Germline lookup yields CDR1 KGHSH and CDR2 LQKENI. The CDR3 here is CASSPGGPEQYF. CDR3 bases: TGTGCCAGCTCACCAGGAGGGCCGGAGCAGTACTTC. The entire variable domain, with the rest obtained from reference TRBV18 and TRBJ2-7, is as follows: NAGVMQNPRHLVRRRGQEARLRCSPMKGHSHVYWYRQLPEEGLKFMVYLQKENIIDESGMPKERFSAEFPKEGPSILRIQQVVRGDSAAYFCASSPGGPEQYFGPGTRLTVT.